This T cell receptor beta chain is from a study of blood T cell repertoires in COVID-19. Profiling relied on immunoSEQ multiplex PCR, and the TCRdb table lists in-frame clones only, not all of them. The sample lists around 180,000 clones, approximately 82% seen once, with under 12% in the top ten. Sequences were obtained from peripheral blood. The clonotype originates from a woman of 80 years or more with active or convalescent COVID-19.

This chain's CDR3 is CASSLAVREGETQYF. CDR3 DNA sequence: TGTGCCAGCAGCTTGGCTGTCAGGGAGGGGGAGACCCAGTACTTC. This chain connects TRBV5-6 to TRBJ2-5, with 7 nucleotides matching TRBD2. Germline CDR1 is SGHDT and CDR2 is YYEEEE. Trimming removed 0 bases from V and 5 bases from J; junction bases left unmatched: 7. The CDR3 is made up of 15 amino acids.